This T cell receptor (beta chain) was captured by sequencing in a study of PD-L1 blockade in urothelial cancer. Study summary: Individuals in the cohort had been given 0 to 3 earlier chemotherapy regimens. Blood analysis was done at 3 weeks (second dose) and 6 weeks after treatment began. General study findings and limits: Below-median blood TCR clonality before treatment forecast better survival.

Patients each gave 1 to 8 samples, pretreatment and on-treatment. Regarding this clone: The target antigen is unknown.

Generated by immunoSEQ multiplex PCR, the TCRdb table keeps only in-frame clones and is missing some. Among roughly 90,000 clones listed, approximately 91% were seen once. Germline CDR1 and CDR2: SNHLY and FYNNEI. V was clipped by 7 bases and J by 5 bases, with 14 bases between them. The CDR3 sequence is 14 residues long. The source material was PBMCs, sampled around atezolizumab (anti-PD-L1) treatment. This clonotype was sampled from a man between 60 and 75 years old with urothelial cancer. The chain employs TRBV2 and TRBJ1-4, with D perhaps TRBD1 (5 bases). For the CDR3, the DNA is TGTGCCAGCATAGCGGGACGGATCAATGAAAAACTGTTTTTT. It translates to CASIAGRINEKLFF.